This T cell receptor beta chain was recorded in a study of T cell repertoires in cytomegalovirus infection. About the study: Public TCR beta signatures provided an indication of both CMV infection and a matching HLA type. The study's findings and limits: Carriers of CMV and the relevant HLA type were discriminated by public TCR beta frequency. In two of eight donors, the top clonotype was HLA-C-restricted CMV-specific.

TCRdb called the reads again in MiXCR, with one record for every CDR3 protein. This repertoire shows about 130,000 distinct CDR3 sequences, approximately 24% found once; its top ten account for 30% to 40%. CDR1 is SGHVT, CDR2 SQSDAQ, per germline. The trim removed 5 bases at V and 9 bases at J, leaving 18 bases unmatched. This CDR3 spans 16 amino acids. The table lists this clonotype with a count of one. Antigen: not known. The source material was PBMCs, sequenced either directly or after in vitro stimulation (not recorded which). The V gene is TRBV7-4, the J gene TRBJ2-7; TRBD1 matches 8 bases. The origin of this receptor is a human donor in good health (CMV status not recorded). Some clones in this sample may be carry-over from other donors' samples. CDR3 coding DNA: TGTGCCAGCAGCATCAGCCTCCCAGGGGGCACCCACGGGCAGTACTTC. This gives the protein CASSISLPGGTHGQYF.